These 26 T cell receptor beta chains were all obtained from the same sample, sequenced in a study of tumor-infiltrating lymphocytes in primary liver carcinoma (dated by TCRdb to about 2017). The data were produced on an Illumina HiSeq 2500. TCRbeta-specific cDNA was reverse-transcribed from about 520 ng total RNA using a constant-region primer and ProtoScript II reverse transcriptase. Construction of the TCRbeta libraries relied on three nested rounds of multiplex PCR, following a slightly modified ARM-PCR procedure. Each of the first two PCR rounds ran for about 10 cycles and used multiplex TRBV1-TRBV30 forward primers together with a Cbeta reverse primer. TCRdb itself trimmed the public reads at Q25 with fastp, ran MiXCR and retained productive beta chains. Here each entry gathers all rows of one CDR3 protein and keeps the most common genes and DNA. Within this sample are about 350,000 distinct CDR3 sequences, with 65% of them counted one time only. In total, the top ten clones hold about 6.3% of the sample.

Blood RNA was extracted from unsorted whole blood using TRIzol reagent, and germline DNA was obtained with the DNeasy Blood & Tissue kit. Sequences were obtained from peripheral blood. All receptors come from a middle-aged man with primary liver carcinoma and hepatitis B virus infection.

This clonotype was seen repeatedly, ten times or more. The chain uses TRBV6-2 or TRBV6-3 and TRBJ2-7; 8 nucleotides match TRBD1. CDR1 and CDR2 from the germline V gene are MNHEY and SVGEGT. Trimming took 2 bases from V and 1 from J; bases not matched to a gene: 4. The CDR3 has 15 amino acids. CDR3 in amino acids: CASSYTRQGSYEQYF. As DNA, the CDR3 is TGTGCCAGCAGTTACACCCGACAGGGGTCCTACGAGCAGTACTTC.

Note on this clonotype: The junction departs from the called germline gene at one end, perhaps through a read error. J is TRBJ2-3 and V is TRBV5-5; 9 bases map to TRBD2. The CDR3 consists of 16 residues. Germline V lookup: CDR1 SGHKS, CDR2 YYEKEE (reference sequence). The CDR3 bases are TGTGCCAGCATCTCGACCATAGCGGGGGTGACAGATGCGCAGTATTTT. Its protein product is CASISTIAGVTDAQYF.

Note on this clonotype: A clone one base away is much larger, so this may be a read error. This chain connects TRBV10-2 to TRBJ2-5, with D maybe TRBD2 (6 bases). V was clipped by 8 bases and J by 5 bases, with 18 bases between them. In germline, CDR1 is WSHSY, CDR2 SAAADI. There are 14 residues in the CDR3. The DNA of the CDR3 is TGCGCCAGCTTTTCCGGAGGGGACGCGGAGACCCAGTACTTC. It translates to CASFSGGDAETQYF.

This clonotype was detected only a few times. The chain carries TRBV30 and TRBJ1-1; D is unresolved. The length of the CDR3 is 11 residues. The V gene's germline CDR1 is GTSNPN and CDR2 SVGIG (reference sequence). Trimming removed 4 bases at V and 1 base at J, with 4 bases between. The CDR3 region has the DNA TGTGCCTGGACTAGGAACACTGAAGCTTTCTTT. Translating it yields CAWTRNTEAFF.

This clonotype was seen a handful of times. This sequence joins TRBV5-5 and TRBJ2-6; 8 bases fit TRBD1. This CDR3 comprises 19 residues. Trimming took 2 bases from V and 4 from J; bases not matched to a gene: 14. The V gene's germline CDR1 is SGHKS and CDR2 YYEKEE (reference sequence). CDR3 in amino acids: CASSFTTGQGLTGANVLTF. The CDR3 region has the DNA TGTGCCAGCAGCTTCACGACAGGACAGGGATTAACGGGGGCCAACGTCCTGACTTTC.

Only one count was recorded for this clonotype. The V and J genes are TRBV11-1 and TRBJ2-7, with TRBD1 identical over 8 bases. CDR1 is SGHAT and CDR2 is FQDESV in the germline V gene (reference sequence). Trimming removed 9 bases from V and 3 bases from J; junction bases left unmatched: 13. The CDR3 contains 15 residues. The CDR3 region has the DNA TGTGCCAGTAGCCTACCTCAGGGGGCCCACTACGAGCAGTACGTC. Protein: CASSLPQGAHYEQYV.

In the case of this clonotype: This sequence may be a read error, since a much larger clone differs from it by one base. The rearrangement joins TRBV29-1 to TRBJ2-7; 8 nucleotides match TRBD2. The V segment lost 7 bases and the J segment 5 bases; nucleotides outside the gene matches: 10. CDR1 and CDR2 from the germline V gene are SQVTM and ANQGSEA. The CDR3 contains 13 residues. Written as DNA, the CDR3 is TGCAGCGCCGGAGCCGCGGGGGGAAACGAGCAGTACTTC. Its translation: CSAGAAGGNEQYF.

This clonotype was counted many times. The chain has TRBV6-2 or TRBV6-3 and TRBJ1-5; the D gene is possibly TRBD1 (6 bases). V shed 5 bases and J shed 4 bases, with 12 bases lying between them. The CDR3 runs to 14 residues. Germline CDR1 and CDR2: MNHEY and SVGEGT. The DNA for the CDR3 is TGTGCCAGCAGTGACGGACAGCGAAATCAGCCCCAGCATTTT. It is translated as CASSDGQRNQPQHF.

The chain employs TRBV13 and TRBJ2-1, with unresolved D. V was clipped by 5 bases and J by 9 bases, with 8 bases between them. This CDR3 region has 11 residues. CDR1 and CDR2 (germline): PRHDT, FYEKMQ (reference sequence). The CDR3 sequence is CASSLEAEQFF. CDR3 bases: TGTGCCAGCAGCCTAGAGGCTGAGCAGTTCTTC.

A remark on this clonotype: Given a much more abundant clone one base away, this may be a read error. CDR3 in amino acids: CASNQVGHGGEQYF. CDR3 sequence (DNA): TGTGCCAGCAACCAAGTGGGCCACGGGGGCGAGCAGTACTTC. The rearrangement uses TRBV14 and TRBJ2-7; TRBD2 is a possible D gene (6 bases). The CDR3 spans 14 residues. Germline loops: CDR1 SGHDN, CDR2 FVKESK.

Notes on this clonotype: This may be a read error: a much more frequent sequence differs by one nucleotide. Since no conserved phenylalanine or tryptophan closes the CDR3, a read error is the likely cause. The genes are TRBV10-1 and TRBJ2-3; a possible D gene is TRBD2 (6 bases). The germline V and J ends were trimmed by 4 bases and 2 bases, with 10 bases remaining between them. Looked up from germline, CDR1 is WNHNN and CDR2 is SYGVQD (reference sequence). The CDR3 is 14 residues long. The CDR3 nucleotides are TGCGCCAGCAGTGGGGGACTTCCCACAGATACGCAGTATATT. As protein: CASSGGLPTDTQYI.

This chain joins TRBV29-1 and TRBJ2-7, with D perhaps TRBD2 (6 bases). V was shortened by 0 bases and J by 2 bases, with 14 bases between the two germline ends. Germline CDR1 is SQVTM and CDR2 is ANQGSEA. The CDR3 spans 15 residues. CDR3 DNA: TGCAGCGTTGAAGATGCGGGACCGGAGACCTACGAGCAGTACTTC. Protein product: CSVEDAGPETYEQYF.

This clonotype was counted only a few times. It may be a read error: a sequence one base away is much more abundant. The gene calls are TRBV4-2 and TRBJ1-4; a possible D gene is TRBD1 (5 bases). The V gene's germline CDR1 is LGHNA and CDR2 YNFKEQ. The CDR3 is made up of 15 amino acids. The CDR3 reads CAGSQVEGLSEKLFF. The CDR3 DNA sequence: TGTGCCGGCAGCCAAGTTGAGGGGCTTTCCGAAAAACTGTTTTTT.

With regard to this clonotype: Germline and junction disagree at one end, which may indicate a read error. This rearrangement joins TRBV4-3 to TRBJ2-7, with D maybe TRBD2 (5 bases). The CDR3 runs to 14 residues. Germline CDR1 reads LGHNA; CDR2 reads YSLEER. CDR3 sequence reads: CASSQEGGSYEQYF. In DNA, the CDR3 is TGCGCCAGCAGCCAAGAAGGAGGCAGTTACGAACAGTACTTC.

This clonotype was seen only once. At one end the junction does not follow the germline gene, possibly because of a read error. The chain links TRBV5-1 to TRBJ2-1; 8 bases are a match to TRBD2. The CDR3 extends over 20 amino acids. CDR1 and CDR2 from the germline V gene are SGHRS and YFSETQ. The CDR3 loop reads CASSLTGTNGRVVSYNGQFF. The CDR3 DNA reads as TGCGCCAGCAGCCTCACCGGGACTAACGGGAGGGTTGTTAGTTACAATGGGCAGTTCTTC.

The chain's CDR3 is CASSLFQGFTEAFF. The CDR3 DNA reads TGTGCCAGCAGCTTGTTTCAGGGATTCACTGAAGCTTTCTTT. The rearrangement uses TRBV5-5 and TRBJ1-1, with D perhaps TRBD1 (5 bases). The CDR3 has 14 residues. From germline, CDR1 is SGHKS and CDR2 YYEKEE (reference sequence). Deletions cut 1 base from V and 4 bases from J, with 11 bases between.

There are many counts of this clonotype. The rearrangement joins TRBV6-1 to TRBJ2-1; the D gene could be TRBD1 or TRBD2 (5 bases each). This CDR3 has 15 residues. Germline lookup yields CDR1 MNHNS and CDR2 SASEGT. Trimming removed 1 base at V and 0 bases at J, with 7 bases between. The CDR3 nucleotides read TGTGCCAGCAGTGAAGAGGGGAGCTCCTACAATGAGCAGTTCTTC. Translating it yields CASSEEGSSYNEQFF.

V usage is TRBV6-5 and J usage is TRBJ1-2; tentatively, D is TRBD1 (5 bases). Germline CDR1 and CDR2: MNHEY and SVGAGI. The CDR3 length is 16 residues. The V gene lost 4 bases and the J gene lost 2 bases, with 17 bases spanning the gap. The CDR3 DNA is TGTGCCAGCAGTTTCGCAAACCACGGGACGAACTATGGCTACACCTTC. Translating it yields CASSFANHGTNYGYTF.

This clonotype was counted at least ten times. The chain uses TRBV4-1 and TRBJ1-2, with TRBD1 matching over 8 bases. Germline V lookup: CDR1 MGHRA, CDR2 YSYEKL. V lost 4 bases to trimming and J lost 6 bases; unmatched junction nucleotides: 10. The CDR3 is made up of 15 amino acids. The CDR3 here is CASSRGQGLSDGYTF. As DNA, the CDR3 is TGCGCCAGCAGCCGAGGACAGGGACTTTCCGATGGCTACACCTTC.

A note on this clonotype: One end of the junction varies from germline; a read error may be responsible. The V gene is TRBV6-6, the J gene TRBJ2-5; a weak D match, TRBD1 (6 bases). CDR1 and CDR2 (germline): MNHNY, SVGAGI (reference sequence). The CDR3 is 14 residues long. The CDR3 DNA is TGTGCCAGCTCGGTCCAGGGGTTCGGGGAGATCCAGTACTTC. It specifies CASSVQGFGEIQYF.

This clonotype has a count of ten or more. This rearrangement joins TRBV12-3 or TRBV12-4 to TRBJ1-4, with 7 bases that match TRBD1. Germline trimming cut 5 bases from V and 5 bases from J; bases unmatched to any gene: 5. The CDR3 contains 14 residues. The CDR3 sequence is CASSQGTDNEKLFF. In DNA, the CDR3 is TGTGCCAGCAGTCAGGGGACAGACAATGAAAAACTGTTTTTT.

For the CDR3, the DNA is TGTGCCAGCAGCTCTACAGGGGGCCGGAGGTACGAGCAGTACTTC. Translating it yields CASSSTGGRRYEQYF. This chain joins TRBV11-2 and TRBJ2-7, with 9 bases identical to TRBD1. This CDR3 is built from 15 residues. After removal of 4 bases from V and 4 bases from J, the junction contained 8 bases not matched to a gene. The germline CDR1 and CDR2 sequences are SGHAT and FQNNGV.

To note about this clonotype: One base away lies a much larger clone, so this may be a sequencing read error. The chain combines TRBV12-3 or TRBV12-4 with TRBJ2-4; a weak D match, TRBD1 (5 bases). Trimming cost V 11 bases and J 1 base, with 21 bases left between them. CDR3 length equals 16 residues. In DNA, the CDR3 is TGTGCCGGCACCCCCTCCGGACAAAATGCCAAAAACATTCAGTACTTC. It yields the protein CAGTPSGQNAKNIQYF.

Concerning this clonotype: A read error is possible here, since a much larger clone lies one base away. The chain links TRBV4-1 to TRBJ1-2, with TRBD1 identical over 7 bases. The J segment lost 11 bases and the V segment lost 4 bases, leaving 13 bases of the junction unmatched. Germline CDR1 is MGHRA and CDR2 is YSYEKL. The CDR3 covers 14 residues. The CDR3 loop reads CASSREGQRDPYTF. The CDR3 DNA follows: TGCGCCAGCAGCCGAGAGGGACAGCGAGACCCATACACCTTC.

DNA for the CDR3: TGTGCCTGGAGAAAGCATAATTCACCCCTCCACTTT. This gives the protein CAWRKHNSPLHF. The chain employs TRBV30 and TRBJ1-6; D uncertain. V lost 3 bases and J lost 5, with 5 bases in between. Germline assignment: CDR1 GTSNPN and CDR2 SVGIG (reference sequence). This CDR3 is built from 12 residues.

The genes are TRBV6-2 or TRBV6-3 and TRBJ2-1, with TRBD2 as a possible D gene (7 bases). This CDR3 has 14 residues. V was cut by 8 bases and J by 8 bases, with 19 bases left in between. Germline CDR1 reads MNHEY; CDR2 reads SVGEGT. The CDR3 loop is CASDVGGGYHEQFF. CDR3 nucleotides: TGTGCCAGCGACGTAGGGGGAGGGTACCATGAGCAGTTCTTC.